The present TCR beta chain was sequenced within a study of CD8+CD57+ T cells in acquired aplastic anemia (dated 2018 in TCRdb). As for the study more broadly: DNA extracted from sorted CD4+ and CD8+ cells had a mean of roughly 3.4 ug, with a range of about 0.19 to 27.4 ug. CD8+CD57+ expansion was defined as frequency above the mean frequency observed in healthy subjects.

Cut back by 0 bases and 4 bases, the V and J ends lie 8 bases apart. Looking up the germline V gene yields CDR1 KGHSH and CDR2 LQKENI. The CDR3 numbers 14 residues from cysteine through phenylalanine. The entry retains the CDR3 DNA only, 42 bases that are in frame from base 1. Genomic DNA was used as template for profiling of TCR beta VDJ combinations and CDR3 sequences. An Illumina HiSeq 2000 was the platform used for TCR repertoire sequencing. Concerning the study's data processing: Repertoires were assessed using TRBV/TRBJ rearrangement plots, CDR3 size and DJ length profiles, and Simpson's diversity index. Whichever DNA sequence was most abundant in the deep sequencing data was defined as the immunodominant clone. CDR3 amino acid sequences were screened for sharing across subjects and were compared with published repertoires and the VDJdb database. TCRdb reprocessing: public reads trimmed at Q25 with fastp, clones called with MiXCR, in-frame beta chains kept. All rows with the same CDR3 protein become a single entry with the most common DNA and genes. The V and J calls follow TCRdb's processing rather than the paper's. The sample table contains a few hundred thousand distinct CDR3 sequences; only one count was recorded for around 49% of them. The ten biggest clones cover about 20% of the sample.

Patients chosen for sequencing had shown expansion of CD8+CD57+ cells by flow cytometry. All patients had severe acquired aplastic anemia diagnosed by International Study of Aplastic Anemia and Agranulocytosis and Camitta criteria. Patients had received no therapy at the time of blood sampling. The study deep-sequenced TCR repertoires of sorted CD4+ and CD8+ blood T cells from severe aplastic anemia patients and healthy subjects. In the USA, patient enrollment took place under clinicaltrials.gov protocols 00001620, 01623167, 00001397, 00071045, 00081523 and 00961064. Ficoll-Paque density gradient centrifugation was used to isolate peripheral blood mononuclear cells. Before DNA was extracted, CD4+ and CD8+ T cells were sorted using either FACS or magnetic beads. For this clonotype: What this receptor recognizes is not known. No clone much larger than this one lies a single base away; base qualities are absent.

Study-wide findings and limitations: Roughly 30 CD8+ CDR3 sequences were found to be shared between patients and controls, but these sequences appeared to be highly expressed in patients and within the immunodominant clones of the patients. Between patients and healthy controls, no significant difference in CD8+ Simpson's diversity was found (P=0.060).

Sequenced: sorted CD4+, CD8+, or CD8+CD57+ T cells (not recorded which) from PBMCs. The receptor's source is a human donor with aplastic anemia. The V gene is TRBV18 and the J gene is TRBJ2-3; the D gene lacks a confident call. DNA sequence: TGTGCCAGCTCACCACCGTCGCCCGCAGATACGCAGTATTTT. Protein translation: CASSPPSPADTQYF.